These 32 T cell receptor beta chains were sequenced from one sample in a study of T cells in Graves' hyperthyroidism and ophthalmopathy. Amplification yielded TCR beta CDR3 regions, with RNA transcripts as the source. First-round RT-PCR with HTBI primers amplified the TCR CDR3 region. MiXCR, run by TCRdb on the multiplex PCR reads, gives a single entry per CDR3 protein. The table includes some 600,000 distinct CDR3 sequences, more than 11% detected once. Source material: blood. The receptors here all came from a woman in her 30s with Graves' hyperthyroidism that later progressed to Graves' ophthalmopathy.

The sample holds many counts of this clonotype. This chain connects TRBV5-1 to TRBJ2-1, with D perhaps TRBD2 (6 bases). Germline loops: CDR1 SGHRS, CDR2 YFSETQ. V lost 0 bases to trimming and J lost 9 bases, with 19 bases between them. CDR3 length: 16 amino acids. In DNA form, the CDR3 reads TGCGCCAGCAGCTTGGAGGGACTCGCCGGCGGTGGTGAGCAGTTCTTC. The encoded protein is CASSLEGLAGGGEQFF. The full variable domain, its missing parts supplied by reference TRBV5-1 and TRBJ2-1, is KAGVTQTPRYLIKTRGQQVTLSCSPISGHRSVSWYQQTPGQGLQFLFEYFSETQRNKGNFPGRFSGRQFSNSRSEMNVSTLELGDSALYLCASSLEGLAGGGEQFFGPGTRLTVL.

There are many counts of this clonotype. The gene calls are TRBV3-1 and TRBJ1-5, with D perhaps matching TRBD1 (5 bases). Trimming took off 4 bases at V and 5 bases at J, with 9 bases between the two ends. The CDR3 is 13 amino acids. Germline CDR1 is LGHDT and CDR2 is YNNKEL (reference sequence). CDR3 nucleotide sequence: TGTGCCAGCAGCCGAGGACATGATCAGCCCCAGCATTTT. Translation: CASSRGHDQPQHF. The variable domain in full, with the rest retrieved from reference TRBV3-1 and TRBJ1-5, is DTAVSQTPKYLVTQMGNDKSIKCEQNLGHDTMYWYKQDSKKFLKIMFSYNNKELIINETVPNRFSPKSPDKAHLNLHINSLELGDSAVYFCASSRGHDQPQHFGDGTRLSIL.

On this clonotype: A much more abundant neighbour one base away suggests this may be a read error. The chain combines TRBV19 with TRBJ2-7, with D tentatively TRBD1 or TRBD2 (5 bases each). The CDR3 totals 17 residues. Germline assignment: CDR1 LNHDA and CDR2 SQIVND (reference sequence). The ends were cut back, 3 bases at V and 3 bases at J, with 21 bases in the middle. In DNA form, the CDR3 reads TGTGCCAGTAGTATCTCAACCGGGACCCCACCGCGCTACGAGCAGTACTTC. This sequence encodes CASSISTGTPPRYEQYF.

Here the CDR3 reads CAVLGITPYGYTF. As DNA, the CDR3 is TGTGCTGTACTGGGGATCACGCCCTATGGCTACACCTTC. This rearrangement joins TRBV30 to TRBJ1-2; D ambiguous. Germline V gene lookup returns CDR1 GTSNPN and CDR2 SVGIG (reference sequence). This CDR3 comprises 13 residues.

The sample holds a few counts of this clonotype. The J gene is TRBJ1-1, the V gene TRBV20-1; D might be TRBD1 (5 bases). Germline values: CDR1 DFQATT, CDR2 SNEGSKA (reference sequence). The CDR3 is 9 amino acids. CDR3 DNA: TGCAGGGCAGGGATCTTAGCTTTCTTT. This sequence encodes CRAGILAFF.

The genes are TRBV7-3 and TRBJ1-1, with TRBD1 as a possible D gene (5 bases). This CDR3 is built from 14 residues. V was clipped by 5 bases and J by 10 bases, with 20 bases between them. The germline CDR1 and CDR2 sequences are SGHTA and FQGTGA. The CDR3 spells CASSPGPGHPGAFF. The CDR3 region has the DNA TGTGCCAGCAGCCCGGGACCAGGGCATCCTGGAGCTTTCTTT. Looking up the rest from reference TRBV7-3 and TRBJ1-1 gives the full variable domain: GAGVSQTPSNKVTEKGKYVELRCDPISGHTALYWYRQSLGQGPEFLIYFQGTGAADDSGLPNDRFFAVRPEGSVSTLKIQRTERGDSAVYLCASSPGPGHPGAFFGQGTRLTVV.

This clonotype was picked up a small number of times. This chain links TRBV20-1 with TRBJ1-3; unclear D gene. The CDR3 runs to 13 residues. Germline CDR1 DFQATT, CDR2 SNEGSKA (reference sequence). Trimming cost V 7 bases and J 2 bases, with 12 bases left between them. The CDR3 DNA reads TGCAGTGTTGCAGTAAACACTGGAAACACCATATATTTT. This sequence encodes CSVAVNTGNTIYF.

At least ten counts were recorded for this clonotype. This chain connects TRBV28 to TRBJ1-2; D not certain. This CDR3 has 14 amino acids. V was shortened by 2 bases and J by 4 bases, with 11 bases between the two germline ends. CDR1 and CDR2 from the germline V gene are MDHEN and SYDVKM. The CDR3 protein is CASSLENDAYGYTF. Written as DNA, the CDR3 is TGTGCCAGCAGTTTAGAGAATGACGCCTATGGCTACACCTTC.

This clonotype was counted at least ten times. The chain is built from TRBV7-9 and TRBJ1-4; D is undetermined. V was cut by 3 bases and J by 5 bases, with 16 bases left in between. This CDR3 is built from 16 residues. CDR1 and CDR2 (germline): SEHNR, FQNEAQ (reference sequence). This CDR3 reads CASSFTETGRNEKLFF. The CDR3 region has the DNA TGTGCCAGCAGCTTCACTGAGACGGGAAGGAATGAAAAACTGTTTTTT.

This clonotype was seen ten or more times. This rearrangement joins TRBV30 to TRBJ2-7; a possible D gene is TRBD2 (6 bases). CDR1 GTSNPN and CDR2 SVGIG come from the germline V gene (reference sequence). The CDR3 totals 13 residues. V was cut by 8 bases and J by 3 bases, with 17 bases left in between. In DNA, the CDR3 is TGTGCCGGTGTGGGGGACTCCAACTACGAGCAGTACTTC. Encoded protein: CAGVGDSNYEQYF. Complete variable domain (other parts from reference TRBV30 and TRBJ2-7): SQTIHQWPATLVQPVGSPLSLECTVEGTSNPNLYWYRQAAGRGLQLLFYSVGIGQISSEVPQNLSASRPQDRQFILSSKKLLLSDSGFYLCAGVGDSNYEQYFGPGTRLTVT.

This clonotype came up many times. The chain couples TRBV7-2 to TRBJ2-4; no clear D gene. Trimming shortened V by 2 bases and J by 6 bases, and 5 bases separated the two germline ends. The CDR3 is made up of 12 amino acids. Germline-derived CDR1 and CDR2 are SGHTA and FQGNSA. CDR3: CASSLPGNIQYF. In nucleotides, the CDR3 is TGTGCCAGCAGCTTACCTGGAAACATTCAGTACTTC.

Ten or more counts support this clonotype. The V gene is TRBV6-1, the J gene TRBJ1-2; D is unresolved. V dropped 2 bases and J dropped 5 bases, with 12 bases sitting between them. The germline V gene has CDR1 MNHNS and CDR2 SASEGT. CDR3 length: 14 residues. The CDR3 here is CASSEQRQAYGYTF. CDR3 nucleotide sequence: TGTGCCAGCAGTGAACAGCGGCAGGCTTATGGCTACACCTTC.

This chain links TRBV18 with TRBJ2-5; maybe TRBD1 (6 bases). The assigned J gene may be wrong: the sequence end matches TRBJ2-1 better. The germline V gene has CDR1 KGHSH and CDR2 LQKENI. There are 15 residues in the CDR3. For the CDR3, the DNA is TGTGCCAGCTCAACCTCAGCAGGGGCCCAAGAGACCCAGTTCTTC. Protein sequence: CASSTSAGAQETQFF.

The table lists this clonotype with a few counts. The V gene is TRBV4-2, the J gene TRBJ1-6; D is ambiguous. Trimming cost V 4 bases and J 3 bases, with 10 bases left between them. In germline, CDR1 is LGHNA, CDR2 YNFKEQ. CDR3 size: 15 residues. Here the CDR3 DNA reads TGTGCCAGCAGCCCAACGGGTCTCTATAATTCACCCCTCCACTTT. Translated, it gives CASSPTGLYNSPLHF.

This clonotype was observed at least ten times. The chain is built from TRBV15 and TRBJ2-3, with 8 nucleotides matching TRBD2. After removal of 0 bases from V and 3 bases from J, the junction contained 8 bases not matched to a gene. The CDR3 consists of 17 residues. The germline V gene has CDR1 LNHNV and CDR2 YYDKDF (reference sequence). CDR3 loop: CATSRDPAGVGTDTQYF. In DNA, the CDR3 is TGTGCCACCAGCAGAGATCCAGCGGGAGTTGGAACAGATACGCAGTATTTT.

This clonotype was found many times. CDR3 DNA: TGTGCCAGCAGTTACTCGGCAGCCTCTGGAAACACCATATATTTT. Protein: CASSYSAASGNTIYF. V gene TRBV6-5 combines with J gene TRBJ1-3; no clear D. The CDR3 is 15 residues long. V was shortened by 0 bases and J by 0 bases, with 6 bases between the two germline ends. The germline gives CDR1 MNHEY, CDR2 SVGAGI.

This chain uses TRBV4-2 with TRBJ2-7; 11 bases agree with TRBD2. From germline, CDR1 is LGHNA and CDR2 YNFKEQ. With 0 bases clipped from V and 0 bases from J, the junction kept 4 bases outside the gene matches. The CDR3 is made up of 17 amino acids. The CDR3 loop is CASSQESTSGSSYEQYF. The CDR3 region has the DNA TGTGCCAGCAGCCAAGAATCCACTAGCGGGAGCTCCTACGAGCAGTACTTC.

In this sample, this clonotype turned up many times. This chain uses TRBV12-3 or TRBV12-4 with TRBJ2-1; 7 nucleotides agree with TRBD1. The ends lost 6 bases at V and 7 bases at J; junction bases unmatched: 6. The CDR3 loop spans 13 amino acids. The CDR3 DNA reads TGTGCCAGCAGCCCCACGACAGGGAATGAGCAGTTCTTC. Amino acid sequence: CASSPTTGNEQFF.

This clonotype was observed at least ten times. The chain recombines TRBV29-1 with TRBJ1-1; 7 nucleotides align to TRBD1. V was clipped by 8 bases and J by 5 bases; unmatched bases: 11. This CDR3 has 13 residues. CDR1 and CDR2 from the germline V gene are SQVTM and ANQGSEA. The CDR3 DNA follows: TGCAGCTCAGGACAGGTTGGGGGGACTGAAGCTTTCTTT. This sequence encodes CSSGQVGGTEAFF.

This clonotype was seen many times. CDR3 residues: CASSLRRRGETQYF. DNA of the CDR3: TGTGCCAGCAGTTTGAGGCGGAGGGGAGAGACCCAGTACTTC. V gene TRBV27 combines with J gene TRBJ2-5, with D possibly being TRBD2 (6 bases). The CDR3 has 14 amino acids. Per germline, CDR1 MNHEY and CDR2 SMNVEV (reference sequence). Trimming cost V 3 bases and J 4 bases, with 12 bases left between them.

Ten or more counts support this clonotype. The chain is built from TRBV18 and TRBJ2-5; 11 nucleotides match TRBD2. Germline V gives CDR1 KGHSH, CDR2 LQKENI. The CDR3 sequence is 16 residues long. With 3 bases clipped from V and 5 bases from J, the junction kept 8 bases outside the gene matches. CDR3 protein: CASSPLLAGEGETQYF. The DNA of the CDR3 is TGTGCCAGCTCACCCCTACTAGCGGGAGAAGGGGAGACCCAGTACTTC. Full variable domain (remainder filled in from reference TRBV18 and TRBJ2-5): NAGVMQNPRHLVRRRGQEARLRCSPMKGHSHVYWYRQLPEEGLKFMVYLQKENIIDESGMPKERFSAEFPKEGPSILRIQQVVRGDSAAYFCASSPLLAGEGETQYFGPGTRLLVL.

V usage is TRBV6-1 and J usage is TRBJ2-7; weak D call: TRBD1 (6 bases). Looked up from germline, CDR1 is MNHNS and CDR2 is SASEGT. Trimming took off 2 bases at V and 3 bases at J, with 14 bases between the two ends. The CDR3 runs to 15 residues. This chain's CDR3 is CASSEYRGSSYEQYF. The CDR3 DNA sequence: TGTGCCAGCAGTGAATATAGGGGGAGTAGCTACGAGCAGTACTTC.

This clonotype has ten or more counts. The chain couples TRBV7-2 to TRBJ2-2; D gene ambiguous. In germline, CDR1 is SGHTA, CDR2 FQGNSA. This CDR3 has 14 amino acids. With 10 bases removed from V and 2 bases from J, the gap between germline ends came to 14 bases. The CDR3 DNA sequence: TGTGCCAAACTTGCGGCTCCTAACACCGGGGAGCTGTTTTTT. As protein: CAKLAAPNTGELFF.

This clonotype was seen ten or more times. The chain carries TRBV27 and TRBJ2-1; 12 bases fit TRBD2. Per germline, CDR1 MNHEY and CDR2 SMNVEV (reference sequence). The CDR3 spans 17 residues. Germline trimming cut 5 bases from V and 9 bases from J; bases unmatched to any gene: 14. The CDR3 nucleotides read TGTGCCAGCAGTCTCTCTCTGGCTAGCGGGAGGGTTGGTGAGCAGTTCTTC. The encoded protein is CASSLSLASGRVGEQFF.

This clonotype was counted many times. V and J are TRBV7-8 and TRBJ2-2; D is perhaps TRBD1 (6 bases). V lost 1 base, J lost 4 bases, and 10 bases lay in between. Germline CDR1 and CDR2: SGHVS and FQNEAQ. The CDR3 has 15 amino acids. CDR3 coding DNA: TGTGCCAGCAGCTTAGACGGACAGCTCACCGGGGAGCTGTTTTTT. Translating it yields CASSLDGQLTGELFF.

This chain links TRBV2 with TRBJ2-5; 9 positions match TRBD1. The V and J ends lost 7 bases and 5 bases, in that order; junction bases with no gene match: 8. The CDR3 spans 14 residues. CDR1 is SNHLY, CDR2 FYNNEI, per germline. The CDR3 loop is CASKQDRGRETQYF. The DNA of the CDR3 is TGTGCCAGCAAGCAGGACAGGGGCAGGGAGACCCAGTACTTC.

Ten or more counts support this clonotype. In DNA, the CDR3 is TGTGCCAGCAGTCCCGAGTGGTATCTTGAAGCTTTCTTT. It is translated as CASSPEWYLEAFF. The chain has TRBV27 and TRBJ1-1; no reliable D call. The germline gives CDR1 MNHEY, CDR2 SMNVEV (reference sequence). The V gene lost 5 bases and the J gene lost 7 bases, with 14 bases spanning the gap. This CDR3 region has 13 residues.

The rearrangement joins TRBV25-1 to TRBJ2-2, with 7 bases fitting TRBD2. The germline V gene encodes CDR1 MGHDK and CDR2 SYGVNS. The CDR3 sequence is 15 residues long. The ends lost 2 bases at V and 7 bases at J; junction bases unmatched: 7. CDR3 protein: CASSERGRAFGELFF. The CDR3 coding sequence is TGTGCCAGCAGTGAACGTGGGAGGGCCTTCGGGGAGCTGTTTTTT.

This clonotype showed up just once. This chain joins TRBV6-1 and TRBJ2-4; the match to TRBD2 covers 10 bases. V shed 6 bases, J shed 3 bases, and the junction held 5 bases outside the gene matches. The CDR3 has 15 residues. The V gene's germline CDR1 is MNHNS and CDR2 SASEGT. In DNA form, the CDR3 reads TGTGCCAGCAGAAGACTAGCGGGCGACAAAAACATTCAGTACTTC. Translating gives CASRRLAGDKNIQYF.

This clonotype was picked up many times. The rearrangement joins TRBV20-1 to TRBJ1-6, with TRBD1 as a possible D gene (6 bases). Trimming cost V 1 base and J 9 bases, with 13 bases left between them. Looked up from germline, CDR1 is DFQATT and CDR2 is SNEGSKA (reference sequence). CDR3 length: 14 amino acids. CDR3 bases: TGCAGTGCTAGAGCGGTCCAGGGGCCTTCACCCCTCCACTTT. This codes for CSARAVQGPSPLHF.

A few counts support this clonotype. This sequence may be a read error, since a much larger clone differs from it by one base. The chain combines TRBV3-1 with TRBJ2-7; D perhaps matches TRBD2 (5 bases). The germline V gene has CDR1 LGHDT and CDR2 YNNKEL (reference sequence). The CDR3 covers 15 residues. The CDR3 reads CASSSAPGGPYEPYF. The CDR3 nucleotides are TGTGCCAGCAGCTCTGCCCCAGGAGGACCTTACGAGCCGTACTTC.

This chain uses TRBV20-1 with TRBJ1-1; a possible D gene is TRBD1 (6 bases). The germline V gene has CDR1 DFQATT and CDR2 SNEGSKA (reference sequence). The CDR3 consists of 14 residues. CDR3 DNA sequence: TGCAGCTGCTTAAAGGGGGGCCTGAACACTGAAGCTTTCTTT. This encodes CSCLKGGLNTEAFF.